This TCR beta chain was found in a study of Graves' ophthalmopathy and Graves' hyperthyroidism (dated by TCRdb to the late 2010s). In the study overall: Hyperthyroidism was defined as stable when no progression to ophthalmopathy occurred within 18 months of follow-up. The study used TCR beta repertoire signatures to distinguish Graves' ophthalmopathy from Graves' hyperthyroidism and to predict progression to ophthalmopathy. In total, approximately 130 blood samples were TCR-sequenced: around 42 ophthalmopathy, under 80 hyperthyroidism and approximately 17 hyperthyroidism-to-ophthalmopathy patients. To explore V-J signatures that distinguish ophthalmopathy from hyperthyroidism, a discovery set of 100 patients was enrolled, made up of 43 with ophthalmopathy and some 60 with stable hyperthyroidism. The independent validation cohort included under 20 hyperthyroidism patients plus 17 patients who later progressed from hyperthyroidism to ophthalmopathy. In 6 or 7 hyperthyroidism patients, T-cell repertoires of thyroid tissue and blood were compared. After sampling, hyperthyroidism patients received methimazole starting at 30 mg daily, and ophthalmopathy patients received high-dose intravenous methylprednisolone. Points the paper makes about the study in general: Most expanded thyroid clonotypes with a frequency above 0.001 also appeared in blood, which suggests that blood repertoires may reflect the immune response in the thyroid. In validation, the model predicted ophthalmopathy progression with more than 70% sensitivity and about 77% specificity; roughly eleven predicted patients were CT-confirmed with GO in a median of 6.5 months. Sample size was not statistically predetermined, and group allocation was not concealed from the investigators. Ophthalmopathy was separated from stable hyperthyroidism by the 13-signature model with roughly 87% sensitivity and around 81% specificity in cross-validation and with 80%/75% in the test set.

For this clonotype: It has no known antigen specificity. Base quality data are lacking; no much larger clone is found one base away.

For repertoire sequencing, the TCR beta CDR3 regions were amplified from RNA transcripts. A first-round RT-PCR used HTBI primers with the Qiagen OneStep RT-PCR kit, followed by a second-round multiplex PCR, size selection and purification. Sequencing of the libraries was carried out on an Illumina HiSeq2000 in paired-end mode with 100 bp reads. As for the authors' bioinformatics: SOAPnuke was used to process the reads, removing any read that contained adapters or uncalled bases, had a mean Phred below 15, or lacked an exact match to the constant primer or identifier. High-quality paired reads were merged with COPE v1.2.5. Each unique nucleotide sequence was treated as a clonotype, and MiTCR v1.1 was used to align the clonotypes to the IMGT TRB V, D and J references. The analysis was limited to V-J combinations with a frequency above 0.0001, which together covered 99.2% of the repertoires. A TCR clonal expansion and chaos score per V-J combination was defined as the ratio of F50 clonal expansion to chaos observed in the TCRdist matrix. Welch's t-statistics and random forest were used to narrow the features down to more than 10 V-J combinations, which were then fed into a naive Bayes classifier. The similarity between thyroid and blood repertoires was quantified using the Morisita-Horn index. In-frame beta chains were kept once TCRdb had trimmed the public reads at Q25 with fastp and called clones with MiXCR. Identical CDR3 protein sequences are pooled into one entry, listed with their most common genes and DNA. TCRdb assigned the V and J calls; the authors' analysis was not used. The sample contains over a million distinct CDR3 sequences, about 40% of them found a single time. The ten largest clonotypes hold 8.5% to 14% of the sample.

The CDR3 runs 12 amino acids, cysteine and phenylalanine included. Kept here is only the CDR3 DNA, which spans 36 bases and is read in frame from base 1. From a lookup of the germline V gene, CDR1 and CDR2 are SGHVS and FNYEAQ. Trimming takes 10 bases off V and 3 bases off J; junction bases not matched to a gene: 5. Patients with hyperthyroidism were aged 18 to 65 years, had been newly diagnosed, and had a disease duration of less than 2 months. Patients with other autoimmune diseases, uncontrolled infections, pregnancy or lactation were excluded from the study. Clinical symptoms, serum thyroxine, TRAb, thyroid ultrasound and orbital computed tomography were used for diagnosis. Total RNA was extracted using Trizol reagent, and RNA quality was checked on an Agilent 2100 Bioanalyzer.

The chain links TRBV7-6 with TRBJ2-7; TRBD1 agrees with 8 junctional bases. This clonotype was obtained from an adult man with Graves' hyperthyroidism. The sample taken for sequencing was peripheral blood or thyroid tissue (not recorded which). The CDR3 amino acid sequence is: CAITGGSYEQYF. The DNA sequence is as follows: TGTGCCATTACAGGGGGAAGCTACGAGCAGTACTTC.